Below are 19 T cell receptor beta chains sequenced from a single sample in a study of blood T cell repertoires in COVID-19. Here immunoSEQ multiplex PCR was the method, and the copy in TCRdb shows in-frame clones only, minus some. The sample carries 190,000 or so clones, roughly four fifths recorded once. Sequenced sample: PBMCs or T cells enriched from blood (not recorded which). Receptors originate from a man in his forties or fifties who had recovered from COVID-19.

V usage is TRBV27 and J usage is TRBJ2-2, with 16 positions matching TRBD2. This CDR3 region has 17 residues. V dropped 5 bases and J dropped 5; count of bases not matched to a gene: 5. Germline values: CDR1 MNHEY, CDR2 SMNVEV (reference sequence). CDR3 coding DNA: TGTGCCAGCAGTCGTGGGGGACTAGCGGGAGGGACCGGGGAGCTGTTTTTT. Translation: CASSRGGLAGGTGELFF.

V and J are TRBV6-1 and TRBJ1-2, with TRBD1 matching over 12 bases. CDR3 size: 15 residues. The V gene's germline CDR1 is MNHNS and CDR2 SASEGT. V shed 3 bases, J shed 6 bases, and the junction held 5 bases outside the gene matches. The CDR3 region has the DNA TGTGCCAGCAGTGATAAGGGGACAGGGGGCGATGGCTACACCTTC. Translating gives CASSDKGTGGDGYTF.

CDR3 bases: TGTGCCAGCAGTTACGACGGAGGAAGCTCCTATAATTCACCCCTCCACTTT. This sequence encodes CASSYDGGSSYNSPLHF. The V and J genes are TRBV6-2 or TRBV6-3 and TRBJ1-6; D is unclear. The CDR3 spans 17 residues. Germline CDR1 reads MNHEY; CDR2 reads SVGEGT. The V and J ends lost 2 bases and 0 bases respectively, with 11 bases between them.

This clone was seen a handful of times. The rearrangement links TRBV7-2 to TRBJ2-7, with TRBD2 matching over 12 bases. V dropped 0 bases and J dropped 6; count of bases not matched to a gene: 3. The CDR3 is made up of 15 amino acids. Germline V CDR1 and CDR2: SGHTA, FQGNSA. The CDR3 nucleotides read TGTGCCAGCAGCTTAGCGACTAGCGGGAGAGGCGAGCAGTACTTC. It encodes CASSLATSGRGEQYF.

The CDR3 bases are TGTGCCAGCAGTTTGCGGGTACAAGAGACCCAGTACTTC. The encoded protein is CASSLRVQETQYF. The chain joins TRBV12-3 or TRBV12-4 to TRBJ2-5, with D tentatively TRBD2 (5 bases). V shed 3 bases and J shed 2 bases, with 7 bases lying between them. This CDR3 is built from 13 residues.

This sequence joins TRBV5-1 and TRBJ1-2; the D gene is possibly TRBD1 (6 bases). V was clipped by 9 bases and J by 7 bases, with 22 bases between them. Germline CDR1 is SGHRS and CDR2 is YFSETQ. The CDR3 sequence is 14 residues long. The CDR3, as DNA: TGCGCCACCCGAGCTCCCTTACAGGGTACTGGCTACACCTTC. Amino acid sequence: CATRAPLQGTGYTF.

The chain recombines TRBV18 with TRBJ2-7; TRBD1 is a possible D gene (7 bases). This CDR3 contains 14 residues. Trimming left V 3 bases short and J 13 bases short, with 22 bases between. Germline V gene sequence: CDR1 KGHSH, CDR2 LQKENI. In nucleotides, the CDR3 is TGTGCCAGCTCACCCGGAGGGACAGACCTTAGGCAATACGTC. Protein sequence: CASSPGGTDLRQYV.

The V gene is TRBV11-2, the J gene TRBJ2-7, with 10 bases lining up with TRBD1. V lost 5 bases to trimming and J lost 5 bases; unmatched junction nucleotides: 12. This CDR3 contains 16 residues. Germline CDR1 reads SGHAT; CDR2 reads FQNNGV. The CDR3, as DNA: TGTGCCAGCAGCCCCACCTTCCGGGACAGGGGACACGAGCAGTACTTC. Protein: CASSPTFRDRGHEQYF.

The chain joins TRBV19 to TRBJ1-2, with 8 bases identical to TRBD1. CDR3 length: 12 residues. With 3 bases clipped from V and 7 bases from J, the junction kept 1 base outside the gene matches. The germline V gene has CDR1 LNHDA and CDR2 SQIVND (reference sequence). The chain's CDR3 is CASSMDRAGYTF. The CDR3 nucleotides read TGTGCCAGTAGTATGGACAGGGCTGGCTACACCTTC.

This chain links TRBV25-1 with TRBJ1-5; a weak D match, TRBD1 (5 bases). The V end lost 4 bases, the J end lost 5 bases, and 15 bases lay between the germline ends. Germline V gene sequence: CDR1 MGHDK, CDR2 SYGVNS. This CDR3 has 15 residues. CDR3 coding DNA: TGTGCCAGCAGTGTTTCCGGCAGGGCGGATCAGCCCCAGCATTTT. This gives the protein CASSVSGRADQPQHF.

CDR3 protein: CASSHSAGGGDEQFF. In nucleotides, the CDR3 is TGTGCCAGCAGCCACAGCGCGGGAGGGGGCGATGAGCAGTTCTTC. The V and J genes are TRBV11-2 and TRBJ2-1, with 9 bases aligning to TRBD2. The V segment lost 5 bases and the J segment 8 bases; nucleotides outside the gene matches: 10. The CDR3 runs to 15 residues. Per germline, CDR1 SGHAT and CDR2 FQNNGV.

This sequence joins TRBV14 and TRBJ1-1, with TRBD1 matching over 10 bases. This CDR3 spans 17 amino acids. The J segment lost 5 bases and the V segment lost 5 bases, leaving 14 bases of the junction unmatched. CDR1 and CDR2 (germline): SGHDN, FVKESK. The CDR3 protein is CASSFGDRGVIGTEAFF. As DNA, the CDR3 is TGTGCCAGCAGCTTTGGGGACAGGGGTGTTATTGGGACTGAAGCTTTCTTT. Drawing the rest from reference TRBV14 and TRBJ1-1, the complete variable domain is EAGVTQFPSHSVIEKGQTVTLRCDPISGHDNLYWYRRVMGKEIKFLLHFVKESKQDESGMPNNRFLAERTGGTYSTLKVQPAELEDSGVYFCASSFGDRGVIGTEAFFGQGTRLTVV.

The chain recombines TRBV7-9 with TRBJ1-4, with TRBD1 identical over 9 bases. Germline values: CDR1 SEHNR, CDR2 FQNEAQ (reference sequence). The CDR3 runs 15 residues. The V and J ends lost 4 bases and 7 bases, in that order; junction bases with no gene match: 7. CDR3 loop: CASSSPGQGREKLFF. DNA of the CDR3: TGTGCCAGCAGCTCACCGGGACAGGGACGTGAAAAACTGTTTTTT. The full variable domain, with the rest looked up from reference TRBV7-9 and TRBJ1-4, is DTGVSQNPRHKITKRGQNVTFRCDPISEHNRLYWYRQTLGQGPEFLTYFQNEAQLEKSRLLSDRFSAERPKGSFSTLEIQRTEQGDSAMYLCASSSPGQGREKLFFGSGTQLSVL.

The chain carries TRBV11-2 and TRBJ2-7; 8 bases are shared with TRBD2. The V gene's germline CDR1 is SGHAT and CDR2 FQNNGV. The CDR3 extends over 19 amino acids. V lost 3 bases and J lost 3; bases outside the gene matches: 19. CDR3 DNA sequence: TGTGCCAGCAGCTTGGGCGGATTGGGAAGTACTAGCGGTTTCTACGAGCAGTACTTC. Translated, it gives CASSLGGLGSTSGFYEQYF. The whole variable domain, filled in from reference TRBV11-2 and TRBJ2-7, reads EAGVAQSPRYKIIEKRQSVAFWCNPISGHATLYWYQQILGQGPKLLIQFQNNGVVDDSQLPKDRFSAERLKGVDSTLKIQPAKLEDSAVYLCASSLGGLGSTSGFYEQYFGPGTRLTVT.

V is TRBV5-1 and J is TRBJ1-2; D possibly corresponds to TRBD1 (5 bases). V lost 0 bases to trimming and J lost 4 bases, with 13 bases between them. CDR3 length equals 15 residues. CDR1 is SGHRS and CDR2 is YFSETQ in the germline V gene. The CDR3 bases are TGCGCCAGCAGCTTGGAGGCAGGGCCGGCCTATGGCTACACCTTC. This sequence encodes CASSLEAGPAYGYTF.

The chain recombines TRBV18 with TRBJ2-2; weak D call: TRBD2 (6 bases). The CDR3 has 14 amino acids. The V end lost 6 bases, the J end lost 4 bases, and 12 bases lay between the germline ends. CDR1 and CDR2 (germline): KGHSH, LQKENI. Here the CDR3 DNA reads TGTGCCAGCTCGCCGGGACTGTTCACCGGGGAGCTGTTTTTT. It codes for CASSPGLFTGELFF.

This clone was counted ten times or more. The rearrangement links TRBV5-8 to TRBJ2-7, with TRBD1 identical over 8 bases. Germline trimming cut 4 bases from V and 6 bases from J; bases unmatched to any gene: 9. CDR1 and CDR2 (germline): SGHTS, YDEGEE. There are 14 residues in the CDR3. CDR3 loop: CASSPGTGEAEQYV. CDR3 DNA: TGTGCCAGCAGCCCCGGGACAGGTGAGGCCGAGCAGTACGTC.

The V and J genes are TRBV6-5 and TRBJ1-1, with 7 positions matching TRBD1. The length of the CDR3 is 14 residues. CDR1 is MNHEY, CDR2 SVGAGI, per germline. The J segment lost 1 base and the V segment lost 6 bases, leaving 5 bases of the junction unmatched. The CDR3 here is CASRTGQSNTEAFF. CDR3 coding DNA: TGTGCCAGCAGGACGGGACAGTCGAACACTGAAGCTTTCTTT.

CDR3 in amino acids: CASSDGQGSTDTQYF. In DNA, the CDR3 is TGTGCCAGCAGCGACGGACAGGGGTCCACAGATACGCAGTATTTT. This sequence joins TRBV9 and TRBJ2-3, with TRBD1 matching 9 bases. This CDR3 has 15 residues. After removal of 3 bases from V and 2 bases from J, the junction contained 4 bases not matched to a gene. Germline CDR1 reads SGDLS; CDR2 reads YYNGEE.